The T cell receptor (beta chain) described here comes from a study of T cells after yellow fever vaccination. The CDR3 loop spans 13 amino acids. Germline loops: CDR1 SGHRS, CDR2 YFSETQ. Deletions cut 4 bases from V and 8 bases from J, with 13 bases between. Overall study findings and caveats: A faster peak, day 5 versus 15, was reached by the weaker secondary response. Overall, a small share of clonotypes was seen in both CD4 and CD8 compartments. Primary-vaccination clones mostly resurfaced post-booster (roughly 97% CD4, under 90% CD8).

On this clonotype: What it recognizes is unknown.

Each CDR3 protein gets one entry after TCRdb re-called the 5' RACE reads with MiXCR. The sample carries 300,000 or so distinct CDR3 sequences, under 5% recorded once. The starting material was PBMCs, obtained 5 days after the yellow fever booster vaccination. The V gene is TRBV5-1, the J gene TRBJ2-1, with a weak D call TRBD1 (5 bases). This clonotype originated in a man between 18 and 35 years old who received the YFV17D yellow fever vaccine. CDR3 sequence (DNA): TGCGCCAGCAGCCTACAGGTACTGGATGAGCAGTTCTTC. Its translation is CASSLQVLDEQFF.